The clone carrying this T cell receptor beta chain came up many times. This entry belongs to a study of early T cells in non-severe SARS-CoV-2 infection. Study-wide background: The study sequenced bulk RNA from unsorted whole blood, with chains unpaired.

The ends were cut back, 4 bases at V and 2 bases at J, with 11 bases in the middle. Germline V CDR1 and CDR2: WSHSY, SAAADI. The CDR3 runs to 14 residues. Researchers tagged individual cDNA molecules with unique molecular identifiers. TCRdb reprocessed the 5' RACE reads with MiXCR, giving one entry per CDR3 protein. The sample consists of fewer than 100,000 distinct CDR3 sequences, approximately 11% of them appearing once. The receptor was isolated from an adult who was a healthcare worker with PCR-confirmed SARS-CoV-2 infection or an uninfected control (not recorded which). The sequenced sample consisted of whole blood. V usage is TRBV10-2 and J usage is TRBJ1-2; the D is unclear. CDR3 DNA sequence: TGCGCCAGCAGTGCCCGACAAGTCAACTATGGCTACACCTTC. Residues: CASSARQVNYGYTF.